Each of the 5 T cell receptor beta chains below was sequenced from the same sample in a study of T cell repertoires in cytomegalovirus infection. Using its own MiXCR run on the reads, TCRdb lists one record per CDR3 protein. In the table there are around 530,000 distinct CDR3 sequences, around 27% of which are singletons. Sequencing input: PBMCs. These receptors were collected from a human donor in good health (CMV status not recorded). Some clones in this sample may be carry-over from other donors' samples.

This clonotype was detected a few times. The gene calls are TRBV28 and TRBJ2-3; no reliable D call. Germline V lookup: CDR1 MDHEN, CDR2 SYDVKM. V dropped 5 bases and J dropped 0 bases, with 15 bases sitting between them. This CDR3 spans 16 amino acids. The CDR3 sequence: CASSPWTWSSTDTQYF. The CDR3 region has the DNA TGTGCCAGCAGTCCATGGACCTGGTCTAGCACAGATACGCAGTATTTT.

This clonotype was seen a few times. The DNA of the CDR3 is TGTGCTAGTGGTGACCGATACTATGGCTACACCTTC. Amino acid sequence: CASGDRYYGYTF. The chain joins TRBV12-5 to TRBJ1-2; no reliable D call. CDR1 LGHNT and CDR2 FRNRAP come from the germline V gene. Trimming left V 5 bases short and J 3 bases short, with 7 bases between. The CDR3 length is 12 residues.

In this sample, this clonotype turned up a few times. J is TRBJ2-3 and V is TRBV15; D is possibly TRBD1 or TRBD2 (5 bases each). CDR1 LNHNV and CDR2 YYDKDF come from the germline V gene (reference sequence). This CDR3 contains 18 residues. V was shortened by 0 bases and J by 4 bases, with 20 bases between the two germline ends. The CDR3 DNA reads as TGTGCCACCAGCAGAGATCGGTCGAGGGACCCGTTGCCAGATACGCAGTATTTT. Translated, it gives CATSRDRSRDPLPDTQYF.

In this sample, this clonotype turned up many times. The chain couples TRBV7-9 to TRBJ1-1, with D tentatively TRBD1 (6 bases). V dropped 5 bases and J dropped 4 bases, with 17 bases sitting between them. CDR1 is SEHNR and CDR2 is FQNEAQ in the germline V gene (reference sequence). The CDR3 has 15 residues. The CDR3 is CASSPQQGLVTEAFF. The CDR3 nucleotides are TGTGCCAGCAGCCCCCAACAGGGCTTGGTCACTGAAGCTTTCTTT. The full variable domain, rest sourced from reference TRBV7-9 and TRBJ1-1, is DTGVSQNPRHKITKRGQNVTFRCDPISEHNRLYWYRQTLGQGPEFLTYFQNEAQLEKSRLLSDRFSAERPKGSFSTLEIQRTEQGDSAMYLCASSPQQGLVTEAFFGQGTRLTVV.

This clonotype showed up just a few times. The chain couples TRBV6-6 to TRBJ2-1; D might be TRBD2 (5 bases). The length of the CDR3 is 17 residues. The germline gives CDR1 MNHNY, CDR2 SVGAGI (reference sequence). V lost 2 bases and J 2 bases, leaving 16 bases between the germline ends. The CDR3 DNA reads TGTGCCAGCAGTTACCGATTTGGGAGTGGGACCTACAATGAGCAGTTCTTC. Its protein is CASSYRFGSGTYNEQFF.